Following are 26 T cell receptor beta chains from one sample sequenced in a study of OX40 agonist ivuxolimab in advanced cancers. Profiled with immunoSEQ multiplex PCR; TCRdb holds only in-frame clones, not every one. The repertoire holds 55,000 to 85,000 clones, about 90% seen once, with around 0.33% in the top ten. The material sequenced was CD4+ or CD8+ T cells sorted from blood, taken in a trial of the OX40 agonist ivuxolimab. All receptors derive from an adult with an advanced solid tumor such as melanoma, head and neck, liver or kidney cancer.

Written as DNA, the CDR3 is TGTGCCATCAGTGGTTGGACAGGGGTTCAAGAGACCCAGTACTTC. Translation: CAISGWTGVQETQYF. The chain employs TRBV10-3 and TRBJ2-5; TRBD1 aligns across 9 bases. The trim removed 4 bases at V and 2 bases at J, leaving 5 bases unmatched. The germline V gene has CDR1 ENHRY and CDR2 SYGVKD. This CDR3 comprises 15 residues.

The chain combines TRBV19 with TRBJ2-5; 9 bases match TRBD2. This CDR3 has 16 residues. The germline gives CDR1 LNHDA, CDR2 SQIVND (reference sequence). The V and J ends lost 3 bases and 3 bases, in that order; junction bases with no gene match: 8. In DNA, the CDR3 is TGTGCCAGTAGTATTTCTAGGCTAGCGGGAAAAGAGACCCAGTACTTC. Translating it yields CASSISRLAGKETQYF.

The genes are TRBV7-3 and TRBJ2-1, with TRBD2 identical over 8 bases. In germline, CDR1 is SGHTA, CDR2 FQGTGA. The J segment lost 1 base and the V segment lost 0 bases, leaving 2 bases of the junction unmatched. The CDR3 has 16 amino acids. CDR3 nucleotides: TGTGCCAGCAGCTTAACACTAGCGGCTTCCTACAATGAGCAGTTCTTC. Its protein product is CASSLTLAASYNEQFF.

This chain links TRBV6-5 with TRBJ2-7; 9 bases map to TRBD1. This CDR3 has 13 amino acids. J was trimmed by 3 bases and V by 7 bases; bases with no gene match: 4. Germline CDR1 is MNHEY and CDR2 is SVGAGI. Here the CDR3 reads CASKPGQGYEQYF. The CDR3 DNA sequence: TGTGCCAGCAAACCGGGACAGGGCTACGAGCAGTACTTC.

The V and J genes are TRBV19 and TRBJ2-7, with 10 positions matching TRBD2. Losses at the gene ends were 6 bases for V and 0 bases for J; bases not matched to a gene: 23. CDR1 and CDR2 from the germline V gene are LNHDA and SQIVND (reference sequence). CDR3 length: 21 amino acids. Here the CDR3 DNA reads TGTGCCAGTAGAAAGATCATACAGCGGGAGGGCCGCCGAAGGAGCTCCTACGAGCAGTACTTC. Protein: CASRKIIQREGRRRSSYEQYF.

The chain joins TRBV9 to TRBJ2-3; D gene ambiguous. Germline lookup yields CDR1 SGDLS and CDR2 YYNGEE. The length of the CDR3 is 14 residues. Trimming shortened V by 0 bases and J by 4 bases, and 9 bases separated the two germline ends. The CDR3 DNA follows: TGTGCCAGCAGCGTAGAGTTGGGCGCAGATACGCAGTATTTT. As protein: CASSVELGADTQYF.

The V call is TRBV5-1, the J call TRBJ1-2; a possible D gene is TRBD1 (5 bases). The CDR3 has 13 amino acids. Germline lookup yields CDR1 SGHRS and CDR2 YFSETQ. The germline V and J ends were trimmed by 0 bases and 7 bases, with 10 bases remaining between them. This CDR3 reads CASSLARGSGYTF. CDR3 DNA sequence: TGCGCCAGCAGCTTGGCTCGGGGGTCTGGCTACACCTTC.

This clone was seen only a few times. This chain connects TRBV28 to TRBJ1-1, with D hard to call. Germline assignment: CDR1 MDHEN and CDR2 SYDVKM. Trimming cost V 5 bases and J 0 bases, with 16 bases left between them. The CDR3 is made up of 16 amino acids. Here the CDR3 DNA reads TGTGCCAGCAGTCTACCCCTTGGCCCCATGAACACTGAAGCTTTCTTT. Amino acids: CASSLPLGPMNTEAFF.

CDR3 loop: CASSLQGVAFF. The DNA of the CDR3 is TGTGCCAGCAGTCTACAGGGTGTGGCTTTCTTT. The chain couples TRBV2 to TRBJ1-1; TRBD1 might be the D (6 bases). Looked up from germline, CDR1 is SNHLY and CDR2 is FYNNEI. V was trimmed by 5 bases and J by 11 bases, leaving 12 bases between them. This CDR3 spans 11 amino acids.

The genes are TRBV15 and TRBJ2-5; no reliable D call. In germline, CDR1 is LNHNV, CDR2 YYDKDF (reference sequence). Trimming cost V 3 bases and J 4 bases, with 9 bases left between them. The CDR3 sequence is 13 residues long. CDR3 coding DNA: TGTGCCACCAGCAGGAGAGCGACAGAGACCCAGTACTTC. Amino acid sequence: CATSRRATETQYF.

The chain recombines TRBV5-1 with TRBJ2-3; TRBD1 agrees at 11 bases. The junction had 6 bases not matched to a gene; V was cut back by 0 bases and J by 6 bases. Germline V gene lookup returns CDR1 SGHRS and CDR2 YFSETQ. The CDR3 sequence is 16 residues long. This CDR3 reads CASSLVGQGAGDTQYF. The CDR3 bases are TGCGCCAGCAGCTTGGTCGGACAGGGGGCAGGGGATACGCAGTATTTT.

The chain links TRBV11-2 to TRBJ1-5; 7 nucleotides line up with TRBD1. The CDR3 contains 16 residues. Germline values: CDR1 SGHAT, CDR2 FQNNGV. Unmatched junction bases numbered 6, after V lost 2 bases and J lost 2 bases. The CDR3 DNA sequence: TGTGCCAGCAGCTTAAACAACAGGGGAGGCAATCAGCCCCAGCATTTT. This encodes CASSLNNRGGNQPQHF.

This chain uses TRBV7-9 with TRBJ2-1; 8 bases match TRBD2. V trimming: 5 bases; J trimming: 8 bases; junction bases outside the gene matches: 11. The CDR3 length is 15 residues. Germline V CDR1 and CDR2: SEHNR, FQNEAQ (reference sequence). This CDR3 reads CASSPPGLVLHEQFF. CDR3 bases: TGTGCCAGCAGCCCCCCGGGACTAGTGTTGCATGAGCAGTTCTTC.

The chain employs TRBV12-5 and TRBJ2-5; 13 bases fit TRBD2. Germline CDR1 LGHNT, CDR2 FRNRAP. V dropped 7 bases and J dropped 5; count of bases not matched to a gene: 19. The CDR3 has 19 amino acids. In DNA form, the CDR3 reads TGTGCTAGTGATATGGGGACTAGCGGGACCAACCGCCGGGGGGAGACCCAGTACTTC. Its translation: CASDMGTSGTNRRGETQYF.

This chain links TRBV9 with TRBJ2-7; 8 bases align to TRBD2. With 4 bases clipped from V and 4 bases from J, the junction kept 7 bases outside the gene matches. The CDR3 has 14 amino acids. The germline CDR1 and CDR2 sequences are SGDLS and YYNGEE. The CDR3 sequence: CASSHGTRGYEQYF. In DNA, the CDR3 is TGTGCCAGCAGCCACGGGACTAGGGGATACGAGCAGTACTTC.

This clone was detected only once. The chain is built from TRBV10-3 and TRBJ2-3; TRBD2 matches at 10 bases. The CDR3 covers 15 residues. CDR1 is ENHRY and CDR2 is SYGVKD in the germline V gene. V gave up 6 bases and J gave up 0 bases; unmatched junction bases: 3. CDR3 nucleotide sequence: TGTGCCATCAGGTCTAGCGGGAGAAGCACAGATACGCAGTATTTT. Its protein product is CAIRSSGRSTDTQYF.

The chain uses TRBV9 and TRBJ1-5; D not certain. Germline assignment: CDR1 SGDLS and CDR2 YYNGEE. The CDR3 loop spans 14 amino acids. V lost 3 bases, J lost 1 base, and 8 bases lay in between. CDR3 nucleotides: TGTGCCAGCAGCGGGACGGGGAGCAATCAGCCCCAGCATTTT. It specifies CASSGTGSNQPQHF.

This chain links TRBV11-2 with TRBJ2-7; no definite D call. Germline V CDR1 and CDR2: SGHAT, FQNNGV. This CDR3 spans 13 amino acids. Trimming left V 7 bases short and J 1 base short, with 11 bases between. CDR3 bases: TGTGCCAGCACCCGCGGACCGTCCTACGAGCAGTACTTC. Translated: CASTRGPSYEQYF.

The CDR3 DNA sequence: TGTGCCAGCAGCTTAGGGACGGGTGGTCGAGAGACCCAGTACTTC. This gives the protein CASSLGTGGRETQYF. The chain recombines TRBV7-2 with TRBJ2-5; no clear D. Germline lookup yields CDR1 SGHTA and CDR2 FQGNSA. The CDR3 has 15 amino acids. The ends were cut back, 1 base at V and 4 bases at J, with 13 bases in the middle.

This sequence joins TRBV6-5 and TRBJ1-2; D not resolved. Looked up from germline, CDR1 is MNHEY and CDR2 is SVGAGI. Trimming cost V 6 bases and J 5 bases, with 10 bases left between them. There are 12 residues in the CDR3. This CDR3 is CASRPPGYGYTF. For the CDR3, the DNA is TGTGCCAGCAGACCCCCGGGGTATGGCTACACCTTC.

The rearrangement joins TRBV5-1 to TRBJ1-4, with a tentative D call TRBD1 (6 bases). V gave up 3 bases and J gave up 7 bases, with 13 bases separating them. The CDR3 consists of 14 residues. Germline V gives CDR1 SGHRS, CDR2 YFSETQ. The CDR3 DNA sequence: TGCGCCAGCAGCTCGGACTACAGGGTTGAAAAACTGTTTTTT. Protein: CASSSDYRVEKLFF.

The chain couples TRBV6-6 to TRBJ2-7, with D tentatively TRBD1 (5 bases). From germline, CDR1 is MNHNY and CDR2 SVGAGI (reference sequence). Trimming shortened V by 0 bases and J by 0 bases, and 6 bases separated the two germline ends. The CDR3 is made up of 14 amino acids. CDR3 protein: CASSYSQGSYEQYF. Here the CDR3 DNA reads TGTGCCAGCAGTTACTCGCAGGGCTCCTACGAGCAGTACTTC.

This clone came up once. This chain links TRBV5-1 with TRBJ2-1; TRBD1 might be the D (6 bases). This CDR3 is 15 amino acids long. V was shortened by 0 bases and J by 3 bases, with 10 bases between the two germline ends. From germline, CDR1 is SGHRS and CDR2 YFSETQ. The CDR3 coding sequence is TGCGCCAGCAGCTTGGTGGACAGAAACTACAATGAGCAGTTCTTC. Protein: CASSLVDRNYNEQFF.

The chain has TRBV14 and TRBJ1-4; 8 bases align to TRBD1. Germline V gene lookup returns CDR1 SGHDN and CDR2 FVKESK. The CDR3 totals 15 residues. V was pared by 2 bases and J by 7 bases, with 6 bases of the junction left unmatched. CDR3 DNA sequence: TGTGCCAGCAGCCAAAACAGGGGGGTTTTTGAAAAACTGTTTTTT. This encodes CASSQNRGVFEKLFF.

The chain joins TRBV7-3 to TRBJ1-1; a possible D gene is TRBD1 (5 bases). Germline loops: CDR1 SGHTA, CDR2 FQGTGA. This CDR3 region has 14 residues. Trimming removed 0 bases at V and 2 bases at J, with 7 bases between. In nucleotides, the CDR3 is TGTGCCAGCAGCTTAACAGGGGCTAACACTGAAGCTTTCTTT. It encodes CASSLTGANTEAFF.

The chain combines TRBV29-1 with TRBJ2-1; no definite D call. Germline CDR1 SQVTM, CDR2 ANQGSEA. This CDR3 contains 15 residues. The germline V and J ends were trimmed by 2 bases and 0 bases, with 11 bases remaining between them. In nucleotides, the CDR3 is TGCAGCGTTGAATTACAGATCCGCTCCTACAATGAGCAGTTCTTC. It is translated as CSVELQIRSYNEQFF.